These 6 T cell receptor beta chains originate from one sample sequenced in a study of CD8 T cells in ankylosing spondylitis. Findings of the study overall: A TCR beta motif of under ten highly homologous variants seemed to mark ankylosing spondylitis blood.

TCRdb redid the calling of the 5' RACE reads with MiXCR, one entry per CDR3 protein. The data show just under 550,000 distinct CDR3 sequences, with more than 9.5% seen just once and approximately 6.2% held by the top ten. Their cognate antigens are unknown. Source material: blood, either unsorted or a sorted T cell fraction (not recorded which). The receptors were sampled from a male donor with ankylosing spondylitis.

The rearrangement uses TRBV20-1 and TRBJ1-5; unclear D gene. The CDR3 is 15 amino acids. The germline V gene encodes CDR1 DFQATT and CDR2 SNEGSKA (reference sequence). V lost 3 bases and J lost 10, with 22 bases in between. CDR3 DNA: TGCAGTGCTAGCCCCCCCGGGTTCAGATACGATCCCCAGCATTTT. It yields the protein CSASPPGFRYDPQHF.

The chain is built from TRBV13 and TRBJ2-3; D is undetermined. This CDR3 has 16 amino acids. V lost 5 bases, J lost 8 bases, and 23 bases lay in between. Germline CDR1 is PRHDT and CDR2 is FYEKMQ (reference sequence). The CDR3 sequence: CASSRLEATTWATQYF. The CDR3, as DNA: TGTGCCAGCAGCCGACTGGAAGCTACGACTTGGGCTACGCAGTATTTT.

The table lists this clonotype with many counts. This sequence joins TRBV7-9 and TRBJ2-3, with D perhaps TRBD1 or TRBD2 (5 bases each). V was trimmed by 5 bases and J by 5 bases, leaving 20 bases between them. Germline CDR1 SEHNR, CDR2 FQNEAQ (reference sequence). The CDR3 length is 16 residues. The CDR3 sequence: CASSTNGDGQLDTQYF. The CDR3 region has the DNA TGTGCCAGCAGCACAAACGGGGACGGACAACTAGATACGCAGTATTTT.

This clonotype has just a few counts. The rearrangement uses TRBV29-1 and TRBJ2-3; 8 bases map to TRBD1. CDR1 and CDR2 (germline): SQVTM, ANQGSEA. V was pared by 7 bases and J by 0 bases, with 9 bases of the junction left unmatched. The CDR3 runs to 15 residues. CDR3 DNA: TGCAGCGCCGAACCTACAGGGGGAAGCACAGATACGCAGTATTTT. It codes for CSAEPTGGSTDTQYF.

This clonotype was seen a few times. V and J are TRBV6-1 and TRBJ2-7; the match to TRBD2 covers 9 bases. This CDR3 is built from 16 residues. Germline V gene lookup returns CDR1 MNHNS and CDR2 SASEGT. Losses at the gene ends were 4 bases for V and 3 bases for J; bases not matched to a gene: 10. The CDR3 protein is CASSAIRLAEGYEQYV. The CDR3 DNA reads TGTGCCAGCAGTGCTATAAGACTAGCGGAAGGCTACGAGCAGTACGTC.

This clonotype was detected ten times or more. The V gene is TRBV7-8, the J gene TRBJ2-2; perhaps TRBD2 as D (6 bases). The CDR3 is 15 residues long. CDR1 and CDR2 from the germline V gene are SGHVS and FQNEAQ. Trimming stripped 1 base from V and 4 bases from J, with 10 bases between. The DNA for the CDR3 is TGTGCCAGCAGCTTAGACGGGAGACCCACCGGGGAGCTGTTTTTT. Translating it yields CASSLDGRPTGELFF.